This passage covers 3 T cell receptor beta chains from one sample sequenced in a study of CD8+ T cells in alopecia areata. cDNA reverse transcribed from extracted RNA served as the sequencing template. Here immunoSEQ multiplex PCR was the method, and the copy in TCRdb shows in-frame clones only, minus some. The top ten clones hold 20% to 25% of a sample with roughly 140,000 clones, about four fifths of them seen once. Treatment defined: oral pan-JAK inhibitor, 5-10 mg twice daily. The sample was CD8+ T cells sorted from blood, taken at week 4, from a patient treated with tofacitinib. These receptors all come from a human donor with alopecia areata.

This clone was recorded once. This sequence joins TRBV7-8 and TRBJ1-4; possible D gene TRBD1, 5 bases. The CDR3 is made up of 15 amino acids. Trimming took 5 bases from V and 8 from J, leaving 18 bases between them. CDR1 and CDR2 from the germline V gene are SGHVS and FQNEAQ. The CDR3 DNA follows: TGTGCCAGCAGCCCCTTCGGGGCAGAGGAAGAAAAACTGTTTTTT. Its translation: CASSPFGAEEEKLFF.

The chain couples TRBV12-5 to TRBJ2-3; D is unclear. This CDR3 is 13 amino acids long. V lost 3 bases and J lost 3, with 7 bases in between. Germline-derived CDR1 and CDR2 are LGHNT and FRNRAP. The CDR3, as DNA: TGTGCTAGTGGTTTTGGTGGGACAGATACGCAGTATTTT. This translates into CASGFGGTDTQYF.

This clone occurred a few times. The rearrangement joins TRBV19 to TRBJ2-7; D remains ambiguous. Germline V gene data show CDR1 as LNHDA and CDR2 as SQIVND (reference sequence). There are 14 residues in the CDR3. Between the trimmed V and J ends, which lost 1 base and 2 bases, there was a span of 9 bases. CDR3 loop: CASSIAPYPYEQYF. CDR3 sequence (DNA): TGTGCCAGTAGTATAGCCCCGTACCCCTACGAGCAGTACTTC.